The next 29 T cell receptor beta chains were all read from a single sample in a study of blood T cells in healthy people across ages. It was with a sample-barcoded 5' primer and a J-beta primer mix that a second PCR of about 6 to 12 cycles was run. TCRdb analysed the 5' RACE reads with MiXCR anew, one entry per CDR3 protein. The sample gives around 1,900,000 distinct CDR3 sequences, roughly 43% of which show up once; roughly 23% is in the top ten. Sequencing used blood. The receptors here all came from a human donor in good health.

This clonotype was observed a handful of times. This chain uses TRBV4-3 with TRBJ1-6, with D perhaps TRBD1 (5 bases). Germline V gives CDR1 LGHNA, CDR2 YSLEER. V shed 0 bases and J shed 5 bases, with 8 bases lying between them. The CDR3 has 15 amino acids. The CDR3, as DNA: TGCGCCAGCAGCCAAGAGCGACAGAATAATTCACCCCTCCACTTT. This codes for CASSQERQNNSPLHF.

This clonotype was recorded a few times. The chain combines TRBV20-1 with TRBJ2-1; TRBD2 agrees at 11 bases. In germline, CDR1 is DFQATT, CDR2 SNEGSKA (reference sequence). This CDR3 comprises 14 residues. V was clipped by 5 bases and J by 6 bases; unmatched bases: 6. CDR3 nucleotide sequence: TGCAGTGCTCGTACTAGCGGGGGCTTCAATGAGCAGTTCTTC. It codes for CSARTSGGFNEQFF.

This clonotype was recorded only once. One end of the junction varies from germline; a read error may be responsible. The rearrangement joins TRBV7-3 to TRBJ2-6; 9 bases are shared with TRBD1. This CDR3 comprises 18 residues. The germline CDR1 and CDR2 sequences are SGHTA and FQGTGA. The DNA for the CDR3 is TGTGTCAGCAGCTACACCGGGACAGGGATACCTGGGGCCAACGTCCTGACTTTC. This translates into CVSSYTGTGIPGANVLTF. Combining the CDR3 with reference TRBV7-3 and TRBJ2-6 gives the whole variable domain GAGVSQTPSNKVTEKGKYVELRCDPISGHTALYWYRQSLGQGPEFLIYFQGTGAADDSGLPNDRFFAVRPEGSVSTLKIQRTERGDSAVYLCVSSYTGTGIPGANVLTFGAGSRLTVL.

This clonotype was seen more than once but under ten times. V usage is TRBV4-1 and J usage is TRBJ1-5; D unresolved. CDR1 is MGHRA, CDR2 YSYEKL, per germline. Trimming removed 2 bases at V and 2 bases at J, with 7 bases between. This CDR3 comprises 14 residues. DNA for the CDR3: TGCGCCAGCAGCCAACCACTTCGCAATCAGCCCCAGCATTTT. Its translation: CASSQPLRNQPQHF.

A few counts support this clonotype. The CDR3 DNA sequence: TGTGCCAGCAGGGACAGGGGATTAGGCAATCAGCCCCAGCATTTT. It yields the protein CASRDRGLGNQPQHF. This chain connects TRBV6-2 or TRBV6-3 to TRBJ1-5, with 9 positions matching TRBD1. This CDR3 comprises 15 residues. Germline assignment: CDR1 MNHEY and CDR2 SVGEGT. Unmatched junction bases numbered 5, after V lost 6 bases and J lost 2 bases.

In its sample, this clonotype was seen a few times. The rearrangement links TRBV15 to TRBJ2-7; maybe TRBD2 (5 bases). Between the trimmed V and J ends, which lost 4 bases and 0 bases, there was a span of 13 bases. Per germline, CDR1 LNHNV and CDR2 YYDKDF (reference sequence). The CDR3 totals 15 residues. DNA of the CDR3: TGTGCCACCAGCACCCACTCGGGGATCTCCTACGAGCAGTACTTC. Protein product: CATSTHSGISYEQYF.

This chain uses TRBV7-2 with TRBJ2-7; TRBD1 is a possible D gene (5 bases). The J call may be in error: the DNA end matches TRBJ2-5 better. The CDR3 is 14 residues long. From germline, CDR1 is SGHTA and CDR2 FQGNSA. CDR3 sequence (DNA): TGTGCCAGCAGCTTATCAGGGTTGGACGGGACCCAGTACTTC. It is translated as CASSLSGLDGTQYF.

CDR3 DNA sequence: TGCAGTGCTCTCCCTTTAGGGCATCAGCCCCAGCATTTT. Its protein is CSALPLGHQPQHF. The chain combines TRBV20-1 with TRBJ1-5; D is ambiguous. CDR1 and CDR2 (germline): DFQATT, SNEGSKA (reference sequence). The CDR3 runs 13 residues. V was shortened by 5 bases and J by 5 bases, with 13 bases between the two germline ends.

The chain employs TRBV9 and TRBJ1-2; D gene ambiguous. The germline V gene has CDR1 SGDLS and CDR2 YYNGEE. This CDR3 is built from 15 residues. Trimming removed 0 bases from V and 5 bases from J, with 14 bases in between. CDR3 protein: CASSVDQILLYGYTF. CDR3 bases: TGTGCCAGCAGCGTAGACCAGATCCTTCTATATGGCTACACCTTC. Full variable domain (missing parts from reference TRBV9 and TRBJ1-2): DSGVTQTPKHLITATGQRVTLRCSPRSGDLSVYWYQQSLDQGLQFLIQYYNGEERAKGNILERFSAQQFPDLHSELNLSSLELGDSALYFCASSVDQILLYGYTFGSGTRLTVV.

The chain carries TRBV29-1 and TRBJ2-1; 9 bases match TRBD2. The CDR3 sequence is 15 residues long. The trim removed 4 bases at V and 5 bases at J, leaving 9 bases unmatched. CDR1 and CDR2 (germline): SQVTM, ANQGSEA. CDR3 coding DNA: TGCAGCGTTGGAGTTAGCGGGGGCAGACACAATGAGCAGTTCTTC. Protein product: CSVGVSGGRHNEQFF.

This rearrangement joins TRBV5-1 to TRBJ2-5, with D tentatively TRBD2 (5 bases). The end of the DNA fits TRBJ2-7 better, so the J call may be wrong. The germline CDR1 and CDR2 sequences are SGHRS and YFSETQ. The CDR3 length is 13 residues. CDR3 protein: CASSFGGTHEQYF. The CDR3, as DNA: TGCGCCAGCAGTTTTGGAGGAACCCACGAGCAGTACTTC.

The sample holds a few counts of this clonotype. The rearrangement uses TRBV11-2 and TRBJ1-1; D perhaps matches TRBD1 (6 bases). The germline gives CDR1 SGHAT, CDR2 FQNNGV. Trimming cost V 5 bases and J 1 base, with 17 bases left between them. This CDR3 region has 16 residues. The CDR3 bases are TGTGCCAGCAGCGGTTGGTCGACAGGCCCGAACACTGAAGCTTTCTTT. Its protein product is CASSGWSTGPNTEAFF.

This sequence joins TRBV20-1 and TRBJ1-5; 9 bases agree with TRBD1. V lost 1 base and J lost 3; bases outside the gene matches: 13. The CDR3 runs 18 residues. Germline V CDR1 and CDR2: DFQATT, SNEGSKA (reference sequence). The CDR3 region is CSARVSPGTGSVNQPQHF. In DNA form, the CDR3 reads TGCAGTGCTAGAGTAAGTCCCGGGACAGGGTCGGTCAATCAGCCCCAGCATTTT.

V gene TRBV5-1 combines with J gene TRBJ2-1; the D is unclear. This CDR3 is 16 amino acids long. Germline lookup yields CDR1 SGHRS and CDR2 YFSETQ. Trimming removed 3 bases at V and 1 base at J, with 14 bases between. The DNA for the CDR3 is TGCGCCAGCAGCTCGCCATGGGATCGGTCCTACAATGAGCAGTTCTTC. This encodes CASSSPWDRSYNEQFF.

This clonotype occurred once. V is TRBV4-3 and J is TRBJ2-5; 10 nucleotides agree with TRBD2. This CDR3 comprises 16 residues. CDR1 and CDR2 (germline): LGHNA, YSLEER. V was clipped by 3 bases and J by 1 base; unmatched bases: 5. Written as DNA, the CDR3 is TGCGCCAGCAGCCAGACGACTAGCGGGTTCCAAGAGACCCAGTACTTC. This gives the protein CASSQTTSGFQETQYF.

A few counts support this clonotype. The chain recombines TRBV21-1 with TRBJ1-2; TRBD1 was called by the table and not checked on the DNA. TRBV21-1 is an annotated pseudogene. CDR3 size: 16 residues. This CDR3 is CASSRKRTGGNCGYTF. The CDR3 DNA is TGTGCCAGCAGCAGGAAGCGGACAGGGGGAAACTGTGGCTACACCTTC.

The chain recombines TRBV24-1 with TRBJ1-2; D is ambiguous. Germline loops: CDR1 KGHDR, CDR2 SFDVKD. Trimming stripped 1 base from V and 6 bases from J, with 5 bases between. This CDR3 region has 12 residues. The CDR3 bases are TGTGCCACCAGTGATTTTCAGCATGGCTACACCTTC. It encodes CATSDFQHGYTF.

On this clonotype: In this CDR3 the conserved last residue, phenylalanine or tryptophan, is missing, so a read error is likely. The chain uses TRBV29-1 and TRBJ2-7; 8 bases are shared with TRBD1. The CDR3 covers 12 residues. Germline V gives CDR1 SQVTM, CDR2 ANQGSEA. Trimming took 6 bases from V and 2 from J; bases not matched to a gene: 3. CDR3 nucleotide sequence: TGCAGCGTGGGACAGGCCGCCTACGAGCAGTACTGC. It codes for CSVGQAAYEQYC.

This clonotype has only a few counts. V is TRBV5-1 and J is TRBJ2-7; the D gene could be TRBD1 or TRBD2 (6 bases each). The CDR3 totals 16 residues. Per germline, CDR1 SGHRS and CDR2 YFSETQ. Trimming shortened V by 0 bases and J by 2 bases, and 15 bases separated the two germline ends. This chain's CDR3 is CASSLVRSGGPYEQYF. The CDR3 coding sequence is TGCGCCAGCAGCTTGGTGCGGAGTGGGGGGCCCTACGAGCAGTACTTC.

The chain joins TRBV6-2 or TRBV6-3 to TRBJ2-1; D might be TRBD1 (5 bases). CDR1 MNHEY and CDR2 SVGEGT come from the germline V gene. This CDR3 is 16 amino acids long. Trimming cost V 1 base and J 2 bases, with 12 bases left between them. CDR3 sequence: CASSYFLLGPYNEQFF. The CDR3 nucleotides are TGTGCCAGCAGTTACTTCCTCCTGGGGCCCTACAATGAGCAGTTCTTC.

This chain links TRBV12-3 or TRBV12-4 with TRBJ2-1, with D possibly being TRBD2 (5 bases). The CDR3 contains 13 residues. Trimming took off 6 bases at V and 4 bases at J, with 10 bases between the two ends. The CDR3 protein is CASRQTRYNEQFF. CDR3 in DNA: TGTGCCAGCAGACAAACTAGATACAATGAGCAGTTCTTC.

The chain uses TRBV20-1 and TRBJ1-2, with 7 positions matching TRBD1. CDR1 and CDR2 (germline): DFQATT, SNEGSKA (reference sequence). V gave up 6 bases and J gave up 7 bases; unmatched junction bases: 8. The CDR3 has 12 amino acids. DNA of the CDR3: TGCAGTGCCTCGGACAGGACTTGTGGCTACACCTTC. Its translation is CSASDRTCGYTF.

J is TRBJ2-1 and V is TRBV4-1, with 12 bases matching TRBD2. Germline V CDR1 and CDR2: MGHRA, YSYEKL. This CDR3 spans 17 amino acids. Trimming removed 2 bases from V and 7 bases from J; junction bases left unmatched: 9. Here the CDR3 DNA reads TGCGCCAGCAGCCAACCTAGCGGGGGGGCAGCATGGAATGAGCAGTTCTTC. Encoded protein: CASSQPSGGAAWNEQFF.

V usage is TRBV29-1 and J usage is TRBJ2-5; D gene ambiguous. V dropped 2 bases and J dropped 2 bases, with 15 bases sitting between them. The CDR3 has 15 residues. Germline CDR1 is SQVTM and CDR2 is ANQGSEA. CDR3 in DNA: TGCAGCGTTGAACGCGACGCGGCAGGACAAGAGACCCAGTACTTC. Protein: CSVERDAAGQETQYF. The full variable domain, with the rest looked up from reference TRBV29-1 and TRBJ2-5, is SAVISQKPSRDICQRGTSLTIQCQVDSQVTMMFWYRQQPGQSLTLIATANQGSEATYESGFVIDKFPISRPNLTFSTLTVSNMSPEDSSIYLCSVERDAAGQETQYFGPGTRLLVL.

The sample holds a few counts of this clonotype. The V and J genes are TRBV4-3 and TRBJ2-4; 7 bases fit TRBD1. The J call may be mistaken, given a closer DNA end match to TRBJ2-7. Germline CDR1 LGHNA, CDR2 YSLEER. The CDR3 is 16 residues long. CDR3 sequence (DNA): TGCGCCAGCAGCCAATCCCGACAGGGTCCTAGGAACGAGCAGTACTTC. Translating it yields CASSQSRQGPRNEQYF.

This clonotype showed up just a few times. The rearrangement links TRBV7-2 to TRBJ2-3; 7 nucleotides agree with TRBD2. The junction had 16 bases not matched to a gene; V was cut back by 8 bases and J by 2 bases. The CDR3 runs 17 residues. The V gene's germline CDR1 is SGHTA and CDR2 FQGNSA. CDR3 amino acids: CASGQLWERGFTDTQYF. DNA of the CDR3: TGTGCCAGCGGCCAGCTCTGGGAGCGGGGTTTCACAGATACGCAGTATTTT.

J is TRBJ1-3 and V is TRBV12-3 or TRBV12-4; D uncertain. CDR3 length: 14 residues. The V gene lost 3 bases and the J gene lost 4 bases, with 10 bases spanning the gap. This chain's CDR3 is CASSFLGVGNTIYF. The CDR3 coding sequence is TGTGCCAGCAGTTTCCTGGGAGTCGGAAACACCATATATTTT.

This clonotype was observed a handful of times. V usage is TRBV10-3 and J usage is TRBJ2-1; 12 nucleotides align to TRBD2. V lost 10 bases, J lost 9 bases, and 10 bases stayed unmatched. The CDR3 is 14 residues long. Germline V lookup: CDR1 ENHRY, CDR2 SYGVKD. The DNA of the CDR3 is TGTGCCAGCACTAGCGGGGGGCCTACGGGTGAGCAGTTCTTC. Its protein is CASTSGGPTGEQFF.

The chain combines TRBV4-2 with TRBJ1-2; D is undetermined. Germline CDR1 LGHNA, CDR2 YNFKEQ. Trimming removed 0 bases at V and 7 bases at J, with 12 bases between. The CDR3 loop spans 14 amino acids. DNA for the CDR3: TGTGCCAGCAGCCAAGATGAAGGGTTGGGTGGCTACACCTTC. Translation gives CASSQDEGLGGYTF.